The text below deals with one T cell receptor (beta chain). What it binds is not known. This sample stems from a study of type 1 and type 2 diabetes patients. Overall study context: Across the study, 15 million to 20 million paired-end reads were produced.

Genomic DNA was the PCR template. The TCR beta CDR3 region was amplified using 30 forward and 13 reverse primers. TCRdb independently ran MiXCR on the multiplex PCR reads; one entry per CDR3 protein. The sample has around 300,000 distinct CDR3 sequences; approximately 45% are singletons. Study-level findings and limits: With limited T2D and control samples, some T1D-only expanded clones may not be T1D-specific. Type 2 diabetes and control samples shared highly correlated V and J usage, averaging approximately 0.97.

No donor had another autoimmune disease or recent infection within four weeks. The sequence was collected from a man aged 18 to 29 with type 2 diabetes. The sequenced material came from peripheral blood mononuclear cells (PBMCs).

CDR3 coding DNA: TGTGCCAGCAGTCTCGTGGTAGGTGTCTTCTACGAGCAGTACTTC. Translated, it gives CASSLVVGVFYEQYF. The chain employs TRBV28 and TRBJ2-7; D not certain. This CDR3 is built from 15 residues. V lost 5 bases, J lost 3 bases, and 17 bases lay in between. Germline CDR1 reads MDHEN; CDR2 reads SYDVKM.